The rows below give T cell receptor beta chains drawn from one sample of a study of shared clonotypes between healthy human individuals. Assay used: immunoSEQ multiplex PCR; TCRdb lists only in-frame clones, some missing. Found here are roughly 570,000 clones, about 98% of them singletons; the top ten hold 0.25% to 0.35%. The sequenced sample was naive CD8+ T cells sorted from blood. The receptors here all came from a man younger than 40 in good health. Both conserved end residues are part of each CDR3. A D gene is named only where the DNA matches it firmly. Clone size is stated in some rows and not others, as once, few, many or a class when expanded.

clone_size j_call d_call v_call cdr3_aa cdr3_nt
- TRBJ2-1 TRBD2 TRBV11-3 CASSYPTSGRDEQFF TGTGCCAGCAGCTACCCGACTAGCGGGAGGGATGAGCAGTTCTTC
- TRBJ2-2 TRBD2 TRBV27 CASSLGLAGVVGELFF TGTGCCAGCAGTTTGGGGCTAGCGGGAGTGGTCGGGGAGCTGTTTTTT
few TRBJ2-7 - TRBV25-1 CASSEWGDSNEQYF TGTGCCAGCAGTGAATGGGGGGACAGTAACGAGCAGTACTTC
- TRBJ2-4 - TRBV28 CASSLLLAKNIQYF TGTGCCAGCAGTTTACTACTCGCCAAAAACATTCAGTACTTC
- TRBJ2-1 - TRBV11-2 CASSLGDPQYEQFF TGTGCCAGCAGCTTAGGGGACCCGCAGTATGAGCAGTTCTTC
- TRBJ2-5 - TRBV2 CASSGEEKETQYF TGTGCCAGCAGCGGGGAAGAGAAAGAGACCCAGTACTTC
- TRBJ2-1 TRBD1 TRBV29-1 CSVSGGDVYNEQFF TGCAGCGTCTCAGGGGGCGACGTCTACAATGAGCAGTTCTTC
once TRBJ2-7 - TRBV21-1 CASSKVNGGNGDEQYF TGTGCCAGCAGCAAAGTTAACGGGGGGAACGGGGACGAGCAGTACTTC
- TRBJ2-2 - TRBV9 CASDPGSAGELFF TGTGCCAGCGACCCAGGGTCGGCCGGGGAGCTGTTTTTT
- TRBJ2-2 - TRBV4-1 CASSQPNTGELFF TGCGCCAGCAGCCAGCCCAACACCGGGGAGCTGTTTTTT
- TRBJ2-2 - TRBV5-5 CASSLWRETGELFF TGTGCCAGCAGCTTGTGGAGGGAGACCGGGGAGCTGTTTTTT
- TRBJ1-5 - TRBV6-5 CASSWGVGNQPQHF TGTGCCAGCTCTTGGGGGGTGGGCAATCAGCCCCAGCATTTT
- TRBJ1-1 TRBD1 TRBV29-1 CSVDRRGLEDTEAFF TGCAGCGTTGACAGAAGGGGGCTCGAGGACACTGAAGCTTTCTTT
- TRBJ2-2 TRBD2 TRBV7-9 CASSYRGRAAGELFF TGTGCCAGCAGCTATCGCGGGAGGGCCGCCGGGGAGCTGTTTTTT
- TRBJ2-1 - TRBV7-2 CASSLERYNEQFF TGTGCCAGCAGCTTAGAGAGATACAATGAGCAGTTCTTC
- TRBJ2-2 - TRBV5-1 CASSLLGFLNTGELFF TGCGCCAGCAGCTTGTTAGGGTTTTTGAACACCGGGGAGCTGTTTTTT
- TRBJ2-5 TRBD1 TRBV5-6 CASSEDRGRFIETQYF TGTGCCAGCAGCGAGGACAGGGGGCGCTTTATAGAGACCCAGTACTTC
- TRBJ2-5 TRBD2 TRBV11-2 CASSLGTSGIMETQYF TGTGCCAGCAGCTTAGGGACTAGCGGGATAATGGAGACCCAGTACTTC
once TRBJ1-1 - TRBV2 CATRGAEAFF TGTGCCACCAGGGGTGCTGAAGCTTTCTTT
- TRBJ2-3 - TRBV11-2 CASSPPSVSDTQYF TGTGCCAGCAGCCCCCCCTCGGTCTCAGATACGCAGTATTTT
once TRBJ2-1 - TRBV7-8 CASRGKWAETIQQFF TGTGCCAGCAGGGGGAAATGGGCCGAGACCATTCAGCAGTTCTTC
- TRBJ2-5 - TRBV15 CATSTHRVGETQYF TGTGCCACCAGCACCCACAGGGTTGGAGAGACCCAGTACTTC
- TRBJ2-7 - TRBV6-1 CASRTLRDIIYEQYF TGTGCCAGCAGGACCCTCAGGGATATCATCTACGAGCAGTACTTC
- TRBJ2-3 - TRBV27 CASSLGQRLSNTQYF TGTGCCAGCAGTTTAGGGCAGCGCCTAAGCAATACGCAGTATTTT
- TRBJ2-2 - TRBV28 CASSFGQLNTGELFF TGTGCCAGCAGTTTTGGGCAGCTGAACACCGGGGAGCTGTTTTTT
- TRBJ1-2 TRBD1 TRBV6-5 CASSYSRDSFYYGYTF TGTGCCAGCAGTTACTCGAGGGACAGCTTTTACTATGGCTACACCTTC
- TRBJ2-2 - TRBV7-2 CASRVGRTNTGELFF TGTGCCAGCAGGGTCGGGCGGACGAACACCGGGGAGCTGTTTTTT
- TRBJ2-3 TRBD2 TRBV5-6 CASSLDPSGLSTDTQYF TGTGCCAGCAGCTTGGATCCTAGCGGGTTGAGCACAGATACGCAGTATTTT
- TRBJ2-1 TRBD1 TRBV7-9 CASRPAGTASYNEQFF TGTGCCAGCAGGCCAGCCGGGACAGCCTCCTACAATGAGCAGTTCTTC
- TRBJ1-5 - TRBV11-2 CASSPGEGYNQPQHF TGTGCCAGCAGTCCGGGAGAGGGTTACAATCAGCCCCAGCATTTT
- TRBJ2-7 - TRBV27 CASSLGIAYEQYF TGTGCCAGCAGTTTGGGGATTGCCTACGAGCAGTACTTC
once TRBJ2-1 TRBD2 TRBV7-6 CASSLDLAGGPYNEQFF TGTGCCAGCAGCTTGGATCTAGCGGGAGGGCCCTACAATGAGCAGTTCTTC